This TCR beta chain appears in the sequencing data of a study of cytomegalovirus exposure and HLA in healthy donors. Unrecorded immune exposure was likely among donors, who were nominally healthy when sampled. The germline gives CDR1 LNHDA, CDR2 SQIVND (reference sequence). Trimming cost V 0 bases and J 4 bases; bases outside gene matches: 2. This CDR3 is built from 14 residues. Study-wide points: As confirmed in vitro, three CMV-associated chains were specific for CMV antigens. Most TCR sequences showed up rarely, but some public TCRs showed up in many donors.

13 Jbeta primers and 60 Vbeta primers were used for the PCR. Sequenced by immunoSEQ multiplex PCR; TCRdb stores in-frame clones only, minus some. The repertoire has more than 150,000 clones, more than 60% of them found once; the top ten carry around 7%. This clone has a handful of counts. What it binds is unknown. Specimen: PBMCs. The gene calls are TRBV19 and TRBJ1-1, with 7 bases aligning to TRBD1. The sequence derives from a woman aged 40 to 55 in good health and CMV-seropositive. The CDR3 loop reads CASSIDPGGTEAFF. In DNA form, the CDR3 reads TGTGCCAGTAGTATAGATCCAGGGGGCACTGAAGCTTTCTTT.